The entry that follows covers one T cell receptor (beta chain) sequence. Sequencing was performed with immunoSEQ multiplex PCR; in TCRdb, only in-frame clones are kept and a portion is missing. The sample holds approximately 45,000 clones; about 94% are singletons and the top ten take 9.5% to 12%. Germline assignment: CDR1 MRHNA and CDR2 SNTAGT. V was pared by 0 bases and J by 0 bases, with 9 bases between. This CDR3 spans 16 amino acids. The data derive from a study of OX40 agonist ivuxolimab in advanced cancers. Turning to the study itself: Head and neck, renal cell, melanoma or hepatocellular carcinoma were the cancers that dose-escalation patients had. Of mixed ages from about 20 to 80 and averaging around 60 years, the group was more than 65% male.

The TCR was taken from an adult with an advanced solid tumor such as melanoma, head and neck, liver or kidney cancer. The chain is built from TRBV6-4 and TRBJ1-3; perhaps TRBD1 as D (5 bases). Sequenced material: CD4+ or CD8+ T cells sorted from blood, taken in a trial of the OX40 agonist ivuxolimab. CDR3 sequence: CASSDSNGHSGNTIYF. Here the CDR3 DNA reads TGTGCCAGCAGTGACTCGAACGGACACTCTGGAAACACCATATATTTT.